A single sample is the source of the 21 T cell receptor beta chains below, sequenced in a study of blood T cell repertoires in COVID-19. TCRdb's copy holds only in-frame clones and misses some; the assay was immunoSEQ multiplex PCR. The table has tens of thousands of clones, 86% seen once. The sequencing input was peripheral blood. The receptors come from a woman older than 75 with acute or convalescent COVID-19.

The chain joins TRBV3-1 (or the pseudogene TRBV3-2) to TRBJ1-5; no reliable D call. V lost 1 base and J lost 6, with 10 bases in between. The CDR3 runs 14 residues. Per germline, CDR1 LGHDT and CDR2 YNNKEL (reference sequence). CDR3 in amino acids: CASSQGAVGQPQHF. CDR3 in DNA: TGTGCCAGCAGCCAAGGGGCCGTCGGTCAGCCCCAGCATTTT.

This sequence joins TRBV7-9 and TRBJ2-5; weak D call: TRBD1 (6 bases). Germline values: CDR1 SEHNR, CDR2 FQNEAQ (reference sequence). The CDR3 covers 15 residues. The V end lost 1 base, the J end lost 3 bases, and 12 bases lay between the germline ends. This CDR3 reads CASSLVGARKETQYF. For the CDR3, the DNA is TGTGCCAGCAGCTTAGTGGGGGCGCGTAAAGAGACCCAGTACTTC.

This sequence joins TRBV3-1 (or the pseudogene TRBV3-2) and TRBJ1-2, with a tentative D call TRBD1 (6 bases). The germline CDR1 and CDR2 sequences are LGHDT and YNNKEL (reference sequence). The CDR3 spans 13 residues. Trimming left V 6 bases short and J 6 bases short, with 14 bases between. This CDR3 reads CASRPGTTNGYTF. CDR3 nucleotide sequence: TGTGCCAGCAGACCCGGGACAACGAATGGCTACACCTTC.

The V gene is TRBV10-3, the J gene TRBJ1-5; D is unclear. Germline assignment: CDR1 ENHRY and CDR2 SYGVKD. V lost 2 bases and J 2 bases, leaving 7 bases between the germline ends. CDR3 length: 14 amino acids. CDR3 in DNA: TGTGCCATCAGTGAGATCGGGGGCAATCAGCCCCAGCATTTT. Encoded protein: CAISEIGGNQPQHF.

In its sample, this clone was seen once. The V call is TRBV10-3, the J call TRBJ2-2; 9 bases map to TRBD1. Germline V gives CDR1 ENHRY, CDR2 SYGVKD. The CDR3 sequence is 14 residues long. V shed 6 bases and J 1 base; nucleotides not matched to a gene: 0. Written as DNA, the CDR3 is TGTGCCATCAGGGGACAGGGGAACACCGGGGAGCTGTTTTTT. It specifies CAIRGQGNTGELFF.

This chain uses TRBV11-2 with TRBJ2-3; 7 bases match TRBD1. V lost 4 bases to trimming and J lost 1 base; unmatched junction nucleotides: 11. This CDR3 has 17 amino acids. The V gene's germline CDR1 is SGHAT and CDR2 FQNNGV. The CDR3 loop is CASSSPERGLGTDTQYF. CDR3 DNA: TGTGCCAGCAGCTCCCCAGAGAGGGGGCTGGGCACAGATACGCAGTATTTT.

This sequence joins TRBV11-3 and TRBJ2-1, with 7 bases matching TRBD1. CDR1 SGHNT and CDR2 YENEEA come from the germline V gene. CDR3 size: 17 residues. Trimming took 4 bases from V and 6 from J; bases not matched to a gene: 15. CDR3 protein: CASSSGQAPLPLNEQFF. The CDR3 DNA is TGTGCCAGCAGCTCTGGACAGGCCCCCTTGCCCCTCAATGAGCAGTTCTTC.

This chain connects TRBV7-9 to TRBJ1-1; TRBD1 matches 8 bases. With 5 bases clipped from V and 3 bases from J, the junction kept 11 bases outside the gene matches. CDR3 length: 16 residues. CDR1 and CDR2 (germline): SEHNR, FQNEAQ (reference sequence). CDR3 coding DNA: TGTGCCAGCAGCATAGGGGAGACAGGGGTCGACACTGAAGCTTTCTTT. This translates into CASSIGETGVDTEAFF. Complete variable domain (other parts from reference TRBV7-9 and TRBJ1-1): DTGVSQNPRHKITKRGQNVTFRCDPISEHNRLYWYRQTLGQGPEFLTYFQNEAQLEKSRLLSDRFSAERPKGSFSTLEIQRTEQGDSAMYLCASSIGETGVDTEAFFGQGTRLTVV.

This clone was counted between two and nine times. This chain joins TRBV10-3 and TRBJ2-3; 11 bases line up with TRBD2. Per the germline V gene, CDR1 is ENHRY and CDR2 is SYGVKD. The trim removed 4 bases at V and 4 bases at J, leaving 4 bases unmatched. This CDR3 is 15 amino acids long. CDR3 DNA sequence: TGTGCCATCAGTGTTAGCGGGGGGGCTTCAGATACGCAGTATTTT. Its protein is CAISVSGGASDTQYF.

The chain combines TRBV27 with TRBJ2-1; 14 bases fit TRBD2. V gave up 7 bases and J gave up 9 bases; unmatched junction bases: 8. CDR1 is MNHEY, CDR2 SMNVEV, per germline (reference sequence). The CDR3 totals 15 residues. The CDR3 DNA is TGTGCCAGCACCTCGGGACTAGCGGGGGTGGGTGAGCAGTTCTTC. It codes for CASTSGLAGVGEQFF.

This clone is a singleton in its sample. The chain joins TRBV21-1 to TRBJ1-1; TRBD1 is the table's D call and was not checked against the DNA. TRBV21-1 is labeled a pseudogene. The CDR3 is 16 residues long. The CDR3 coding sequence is TGTGCCAGCAGCAAAGAAAGAGGGGGCAAGGACACTGAAGCTTTCTTT. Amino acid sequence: CASSKERGGKDTEAFF.

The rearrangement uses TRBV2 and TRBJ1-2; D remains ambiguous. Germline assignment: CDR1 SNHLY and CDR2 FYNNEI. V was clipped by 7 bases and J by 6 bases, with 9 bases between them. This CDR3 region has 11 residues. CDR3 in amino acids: CASTRQDGYTF. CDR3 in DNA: TGTGCCAGCACCAGGCAGGATGGCTACACCTTC.

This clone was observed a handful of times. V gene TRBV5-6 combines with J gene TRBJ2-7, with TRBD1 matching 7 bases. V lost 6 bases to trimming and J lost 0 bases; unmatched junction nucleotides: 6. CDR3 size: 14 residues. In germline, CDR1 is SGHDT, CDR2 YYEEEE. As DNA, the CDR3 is TGTGCCAGCACCCGACAGGGAAGCTCCTACGAGCAGTACTTC. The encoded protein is CASTRQGSSYEQYF.

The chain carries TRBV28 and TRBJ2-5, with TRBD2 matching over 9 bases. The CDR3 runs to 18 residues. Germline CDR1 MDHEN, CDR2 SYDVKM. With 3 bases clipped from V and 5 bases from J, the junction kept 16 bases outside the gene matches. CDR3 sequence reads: CASSFVSALAGGRETQYF. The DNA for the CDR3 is TGTGCCAGCAGTTTTGTGAGCGCACTTGCGGGGGGGAGGGAGACCCAGTACTTC.

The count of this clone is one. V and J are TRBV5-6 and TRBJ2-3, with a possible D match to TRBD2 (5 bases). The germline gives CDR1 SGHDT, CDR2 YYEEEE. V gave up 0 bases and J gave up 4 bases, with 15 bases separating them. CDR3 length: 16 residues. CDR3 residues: CASSLAGFEGADTQYF. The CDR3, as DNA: TGTGCCAGCAGCTTGGCGGGGTTCGAAGGTGCAGATACGCAGTATTTT.

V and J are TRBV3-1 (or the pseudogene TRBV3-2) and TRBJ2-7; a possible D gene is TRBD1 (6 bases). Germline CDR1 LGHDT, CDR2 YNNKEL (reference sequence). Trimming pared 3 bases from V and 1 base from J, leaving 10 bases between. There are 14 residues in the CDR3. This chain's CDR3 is CASSQGDRSYEQYF. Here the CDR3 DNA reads TGTGCCAGCAGCCAGGGTGACAGGTCCTACGAGCAGTACTTC.

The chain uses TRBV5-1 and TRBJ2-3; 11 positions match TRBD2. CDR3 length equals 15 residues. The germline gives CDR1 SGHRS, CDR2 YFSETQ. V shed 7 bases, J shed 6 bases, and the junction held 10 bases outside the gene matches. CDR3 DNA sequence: TGCGCCAGCGCCGATAGCGGGGGGGCCGGCGATACGCAGTATTTT. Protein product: CASADSGGAGDTQYF.

Written as DNA, the CDR3 is TGTGCTAGTGGTTTGGCGGCCAGCGGGAGGTCGGAGACCCAGTACTTC. Encoded protein: CASGLAASGRSETQYF. The chain has TRBV12-5 and TRBJ2-5; 9 nucleotides agree with TRBD2. The CDR3 totals 16 residues. V shed 1 base, J shed 5 bases, and the junction held 8 bases outside the gene matches. Per germline, CDR1 LGHNT and CDR2 FRNRAP.

Here the CDR3 reads CASSLAQRNTDTQYF. The CDR3 region has the DNA TGCGCCAGCAGCTTGGCGCAGCGGAACACAGATACGCAGTATTTT. This chain uses TRBV5-1 with TRBJ2-3; TRBD2 might be the D (5 bases). The ends were cut back, 0 bases at V and 2 bases at J, with 10 bases in the middle. The CDR3 covers 15 residues. The germline V gene has CDR1 SGHRS and CDR2 YFSETQ.

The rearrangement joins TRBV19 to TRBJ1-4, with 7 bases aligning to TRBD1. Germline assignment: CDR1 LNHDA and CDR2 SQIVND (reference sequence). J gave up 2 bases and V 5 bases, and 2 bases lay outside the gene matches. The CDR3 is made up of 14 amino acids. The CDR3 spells CASSWGQTNEKLFF. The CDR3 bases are TGTGCCAGTAGTTGGGGACAGACTAATGAAAAACTGTTTTTT.

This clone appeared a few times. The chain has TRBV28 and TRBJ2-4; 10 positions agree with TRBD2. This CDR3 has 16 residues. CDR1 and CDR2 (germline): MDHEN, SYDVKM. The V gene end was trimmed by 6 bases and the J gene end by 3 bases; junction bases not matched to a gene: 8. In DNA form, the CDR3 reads TGTGCCAGCAGCCCCTTTAGCGGGGGGAGCAAAAACATTCAGTACTTC. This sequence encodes CASSPFSGGSKNIQYF. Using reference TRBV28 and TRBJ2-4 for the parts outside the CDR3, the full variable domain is DVKVTQSSRYLVKRTGEKVFLECVQDMDHENMFWYRQDPGLGLRLIYFSYDVKMKEKGDIPEGYSVSREKKERFSLILESASTNQTSMYLCASSPFSGGSKNIQYFGAGTRLSVL.